This T cell receptor (beta chain) emerged from a study of Ad26.COV2.S vaccination and SARS-CoV-2 variants. The V end was cut by 7 bases, the J end by 7 bases, with 11 bases between. CDR1 is SGHNT and CDR2 is YYREEE in the germline V gene (reference sequence). The CDR3 contains 12 residues. A remark on this clone: Its antigen is still unknown.

Study-level points and caveats: Breadth of non-spike TCRs did not differ between vaccinees and placebo recipients. The breadth of spike-specific CD8+ and CD4+ T cell responses after vaccination was reportedly substantial. TCR breadth and depth estimates may have understated total T cell responses.

TCRdb's copy holds only in-frame clones and misses some; the assay was immunoSEQ multiplex PCR. The table includes approximately 400,000 clones, about 91% detected once. This chain joins TRBV5-4 and TRBJ2-2; no definite D call. The receptor comes from a human donor who had recovered from COVID-19. This sample comprised peripheral blood, obtained after recovery from COVID-19. CDR3 sequence: CASRRSYGELFF. The CDR3 nucleotides are TGTGCCAGCCGCAGGAGTTACGGGGAGCTGTTTTTT.